The subject of this entry is one TCR beta chain. The PCR was carried out with 60 Vbeta primers and 13 Jbeta primers. Assay: immunoSEQ multiplex PCR; the TCRdb copy retains only in-frame clones and omits some. The sample includes 57,000 or so clones, around 70% of them seen just once. The CDR3 is 13 residues long. The V and J ends lost 3 bases and 3 bases respectively, with 9 bases between them. Germline CDR1 reads SGHVS; CDR2 reads FQNEAQ. These data come from a study of cytomegalovirus exposure and HLA in healthy donors. Across the whole study: The study's early data release held about 85 million unique TCRs from HLA-typed donors.

The sample taken for sequencing was PBMCs. The receptor's source is a woman aged 55 to 70 in good health and CMV-seropositive. The chain recombines TRBV7-8 with TRBJ2-7; D ambiguous. The CDR3 bases are TGTGCCAGCAGCTTCGGTTTTGGCTACGAGCAGTACTTC. It codes for CASSFGFGYEQYF.